This T cell receptor beta chain emerged from a study of Graves' ophthalmopathy and Graves' hyperthyroidism (dated by TCRdb to between 2018 and 2020). About the full investigation: Peripheral blood samples were taken at the time of initial diagnosis, before any treatment was given. TCR beta repertoire signatures were used to distinguish Graves' ophthalmopathy from Graves' hyperthyroidism and to predict progression to ophthalmopathy. In total, approximately 130 blood samples were TCR-sequenced: fewer than 50 ophthalmopathy, some 72 hyperthyroidism and some 17 hyperthyroidism-to-ophthalmopathy patients. To explore V-J signatures that distinguish ophthalmopathy from hyperthyroidism, a discovery set of about a hundred patients was enrolled, made up of more than 40 with ophthalmopathy and roughly 55 with stable hyperthyroidism. An independent validation cohort comprised fewer than 20 hyperthyroidism patients and 17 patients who later progressed from hyperthyroidism to ophthalmopathy. In roughly 6 hyperthyroidism patients, the T-cell repertoires found in thyroid tissue were compared with those found in blood. Following sampling, methimazole starting at 30 mg daily was administered to hyperthyroidism patients, and high-dose intravenous methylprednisolone was administered to ophthalmopathy patients.

Ophthalmopathy patients were characterized by moderately to severely active disease, a Clinical Activity Score of at least 3, a NOSPECS grade of at least 4, and a disease duration under 3 months. Patients were excluded if they had other autoimmune diseases, uncontrolled infections, pregnancy or lactation. Clinical symptoms, serum thyroxine, TRAb, thyroid ultrasound and orbital computed tomography were used for diagnosis. Using Ficoll-Paque density gradient centrifugation, PBMCs were isolated from 10 ml of fresh peripheral blood. Trizol reagent was used to extract the total RNA, and its quality was then checked on an Agilent 2100 Bioanalyzer. What the work shows at the level of the full study, not this receptor alone: In validation, the model predicted ophthalmopathy progression with about 70% sensitivity and roughly 72% specificity; 12 predicted patients were CT-confirmed with GO in a median of approximately 6.5 months. Most of the expanded thyroid clonotypes with a frequency above 0.001 were also detected in blood, and it was suggested that the thyroid immune response may be reflected by blood repertoires. In cross-validation, the 13-signature model distinguished ophthalmopathy from stable hyperthyroidism with 85% to 90% sensitivity and about 84% specificity, and in the test set the corresponding values were roughly 80% and 76%. No statistical method was used to set the sample size in advance, and the investigators knew which group each participant was assigned to.

This clonotype has a count of ten or more. This receptor's antigen is unknown. No much larger clone is present one base from it, and per-base qualities are unavailable. The V and J ends are trimmed by 3 bases and 3 bases, leaving 7 bases between them. Taken from cysteine to phenylalanine, the CDR3 has 12 residues. Only the CDR3 DNA is retained, 36 bases long and in frame from the first base. In the germline V gene, CDR1 corresponds to SGHDT and CDR2 to YYEEEE. TCR beta CDR3 regions were amplified from RNA transcripts for repertoire sequencing. A first-round RT-PCR used HTBI primers with the Qiagen OneStep RT-PCR kit, followed by a second-round multiplex PCR, size selection and purification. Libraries were sequenced on an Illumina HiSeq2000 using paired-end 100 bp reads. The original pipeline was this. SOAPnuke was used to process the reads, removing any read that contained adapters or uncalled bases, had a mean Phred below 15, or lacked an exact match to the constant primer or identifier. COPE v1.2.5 was used to merge the high-quality paired reads. Unique nucleotide sequences were defined as clonotypes and aligned to IMGT TRB V, D and J references using MiTCR v1.1. The analysis was limited to V-J combinations with a frequency above 0.0001, which together covered 99.2% of repertoires. For each V-J combination, a TCR clonal expansion and chaos score was defined as F50 clonal expansion divided by the chaos observed in the TCRdist matrix. Welch's t-statistics and random forest were used to reduce features to over ten V-J combinations, which were fed into a naive Bayes classifier. The similarity between thyroid and blood repertoires was quantified using the Morisita-Horn index. The raw public data were reprocessed by TCRdb itself: fastp quality trimming at Q25, MiXCR clonotype calling, in-frame beta chains only. Entries that share a CDR3 protein sequence are merged under the most common genes and DNA. These V and J calls rely on TCRdb rather than the paper's analysis. Present in this sample are 650,000 to 800,000 distinct CDR3 sequences, 35% to 50% of which were seen just once. The ten largest clonotypes hold 2.5% to 3.5% of the sample.

This chain is built from TRBV5-6 and TRBJ2-7; no D gene is confidently identified. The receptor was isolated from an adult man with Graves' ophthalmopathy. Sequences were obtained from peripheral blood. The CDR3 sequence is CASSYNSYEQYF. The bases read TGTGCCAGCAGCTATAACAGCTACGAGCAGTACTTC.